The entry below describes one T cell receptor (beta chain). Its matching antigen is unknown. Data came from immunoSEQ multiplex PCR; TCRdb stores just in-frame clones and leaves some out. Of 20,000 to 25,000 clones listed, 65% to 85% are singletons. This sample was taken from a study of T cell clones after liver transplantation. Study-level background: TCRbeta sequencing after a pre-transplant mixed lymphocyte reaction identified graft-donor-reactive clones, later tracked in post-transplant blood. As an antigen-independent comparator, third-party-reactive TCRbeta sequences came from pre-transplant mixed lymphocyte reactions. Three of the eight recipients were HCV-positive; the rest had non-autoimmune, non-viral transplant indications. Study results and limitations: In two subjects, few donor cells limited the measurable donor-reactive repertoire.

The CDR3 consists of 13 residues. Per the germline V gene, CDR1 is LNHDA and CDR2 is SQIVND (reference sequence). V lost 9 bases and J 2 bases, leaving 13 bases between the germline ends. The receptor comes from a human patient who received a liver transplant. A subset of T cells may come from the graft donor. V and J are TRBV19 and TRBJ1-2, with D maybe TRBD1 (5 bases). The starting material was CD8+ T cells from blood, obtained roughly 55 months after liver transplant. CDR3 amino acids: CASTVTVNYGYTF. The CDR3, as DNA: TGTGCCAGCACCGTGACAGTAAACTATGGCTACACCTTC.